The clone carrying this T cell receptor beta chain was counted at least ten times. Its antigen is not identified. The data were obtained in a study of human T cells and chemical hapten exposure. Points from the study as a whole: Each of the donors had alopecia, so their immune responses may not resemble those of healthy people.

Germline V gene data show CDR1 as KGHDR and CDR2 as SFDVKD. V dropped 9 bases and J dropped 3; count of bases not matched to a gene: 5. The CDR3 is made up of 14 amino acids. TCRdb reanalysed the RACE reads using MiXCR and keeps one entry per CDR3 protein. Among about 380,000 distinct CDR3 sequences listed, roughly 4.6% were seen once. Specified time point: pre-sensitization, week 0. Noted treatment: therapeutic diphenylcyclopropenone sensitization with weekly scalp DPC. The specimen was whole blood, collected in connection with sensitization to the hapten diphenylcyclopropenone (DPC). The sequence was collected from a woman in her forties or fifties with alopecia areata. Some clones in this sample may be carry-over from other donors' samples. V usage is TRBV24-1 and J usage is TRBJ2-4, with 9 bases fitting TRBD2. The CDR3 spells CATASSGGKNIQYF. The CDR3 DNA is TGTGCCACCGCAAGTAGCGGGGGCAAAAACATTCAGTACTTC.